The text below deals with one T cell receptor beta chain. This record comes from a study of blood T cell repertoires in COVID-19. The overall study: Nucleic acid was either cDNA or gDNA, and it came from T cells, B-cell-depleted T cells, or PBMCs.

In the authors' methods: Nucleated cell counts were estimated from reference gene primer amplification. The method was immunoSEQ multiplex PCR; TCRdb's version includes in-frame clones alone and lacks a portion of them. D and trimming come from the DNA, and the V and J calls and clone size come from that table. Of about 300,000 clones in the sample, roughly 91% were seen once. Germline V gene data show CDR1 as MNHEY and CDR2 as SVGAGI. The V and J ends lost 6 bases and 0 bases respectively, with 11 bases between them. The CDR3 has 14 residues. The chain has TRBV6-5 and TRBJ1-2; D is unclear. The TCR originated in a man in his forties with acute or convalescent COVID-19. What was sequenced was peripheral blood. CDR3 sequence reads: CASSRELANYGYTF. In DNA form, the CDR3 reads TGTGCCAGCAGCCGGGAGTTAGCTAACTATGGCTACACCTTC.